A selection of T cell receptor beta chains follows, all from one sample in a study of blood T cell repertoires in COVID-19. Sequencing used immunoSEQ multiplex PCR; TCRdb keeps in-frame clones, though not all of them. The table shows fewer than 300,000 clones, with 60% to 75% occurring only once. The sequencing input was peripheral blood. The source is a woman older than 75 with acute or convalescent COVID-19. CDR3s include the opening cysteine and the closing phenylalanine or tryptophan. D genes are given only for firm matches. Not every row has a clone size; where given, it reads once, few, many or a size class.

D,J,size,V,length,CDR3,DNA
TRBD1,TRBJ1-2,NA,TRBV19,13,CASSEGTGRGYTF,TGTGCCAGTAGCGAAGGGACAGGGAGGGGCTACACCTTC
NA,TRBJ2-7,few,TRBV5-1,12,CASSFSSYEQYF,TGCGCCAGCAGCTTCAGCTCCTACGAGCAGTACTTC
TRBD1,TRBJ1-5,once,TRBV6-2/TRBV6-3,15,CASSAEQGAYQPQHF,TGTGCCAGCAGTGCCGAACAGGGGGCGTATCAGCCCCAGCATTTT
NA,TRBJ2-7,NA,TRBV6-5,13,CASSYSYSYEQYF,TGTGCCAGCAGTTACTCTTACTCCTACGAGCAGTACTTC
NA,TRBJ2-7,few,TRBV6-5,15,CASSYPLRSSYEQYF,TGTGCCAGCAGTTACCCCCTTCGCAGCTCCTACGAGCAGTACTTC
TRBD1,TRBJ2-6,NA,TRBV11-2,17,CASSSQGARPGANVLTF,TGTGCCAGCAGCTCCCAGGGGGCGCGTCCTGGGGCCAACGTCCTGACTTTC
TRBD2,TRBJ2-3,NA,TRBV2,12,CASTPGGFTQYF,TGTGCCAGCACCCCGGGGGGGTTTACGCAGTATTTT
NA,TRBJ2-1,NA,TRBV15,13,CATSDPTSLEQFF,TGTGCCACCAGCGACCCGACTAGTCTTGAGCAGTTCTTC
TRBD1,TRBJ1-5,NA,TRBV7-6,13,CASSLGQGQPQHF,TGTGCCAGCAGCTTAGGACAGGGCCAGCCCCAGCATTTT
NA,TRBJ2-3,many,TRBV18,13,CASSPISTDTQYF,TGTGCCAGCTCACCAATCTCCACAGATACGCAGTATTTT
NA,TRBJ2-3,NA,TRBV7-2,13,CASRRAPTDTQYF,TGTGCCAGCAGGAGGGCACCCACAGATACGCAGTATTTT